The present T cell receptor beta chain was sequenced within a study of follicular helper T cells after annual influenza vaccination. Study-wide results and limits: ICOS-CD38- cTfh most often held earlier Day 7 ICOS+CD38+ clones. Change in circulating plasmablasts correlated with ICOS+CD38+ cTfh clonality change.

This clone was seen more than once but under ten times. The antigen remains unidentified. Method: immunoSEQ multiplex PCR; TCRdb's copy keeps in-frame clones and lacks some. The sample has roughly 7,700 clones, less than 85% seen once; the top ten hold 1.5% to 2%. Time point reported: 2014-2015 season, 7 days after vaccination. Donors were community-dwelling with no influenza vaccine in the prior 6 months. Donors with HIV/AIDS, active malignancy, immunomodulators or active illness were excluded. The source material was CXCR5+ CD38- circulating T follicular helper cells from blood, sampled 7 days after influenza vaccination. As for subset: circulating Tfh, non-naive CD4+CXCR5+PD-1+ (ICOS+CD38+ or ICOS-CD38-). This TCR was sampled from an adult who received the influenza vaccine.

The CDR3 spells CASSGARGSYEQYF. CDR3 bases: TGCGCCAGCAGTGGAGCCAGGGGCTCCTACGAGCAGTACTTC. This chain links TRBV10-1 with TRBJ2-7, with D perhaps TRBD1 (6 bases). CDR3 length equals 14 residues. Looked up from germline, CDR1 is WNHNN and CDR2 is SYGVQD (reference sequence). Trimming shortened V by 4 bases and J by 0 bases, and 10 bases separated the two germline ends.